This entry concerns a single TCR beta chain. What it recognizes is unknown. CDR3 length equals 17 residues. The V and J ends lost 0 bases and 8 bases, in that order; junction bases with no gene match: 7. The germline CDR1 and CDR2 sequences are SGHRS and YFSETQ. Sequenced by immunoSEQ multiplex PCR; TCRdb stores in-frame clones only, minus some. Of about 96,000 clones listed, 80% to 90% are singletons. This specimen belongs to a study of T cell responses to AZD1222 COVID-19 vaccine. Study overall: Analyses pooled second doses at about 4 or about 12 weeks. Study results and limitations: Donors were chiefly white British, with a greater number of females, and clonal diversity was perhaps underestimated.

The source is an adult in good health. The V and J genes are TRBV5-1 and TRBJ1-6; TRBD1 matches 11 bases. The sample was peripheral blood, taken on day 0 of AZD1222 vaccination. The CDR3 DNA reads TGCGCCAGCAGCTTGGACGGACAGGGGGCGCAAGATTCACCCCTCCACTTT. Residues: CASSLDGQGAQDSPLHF.